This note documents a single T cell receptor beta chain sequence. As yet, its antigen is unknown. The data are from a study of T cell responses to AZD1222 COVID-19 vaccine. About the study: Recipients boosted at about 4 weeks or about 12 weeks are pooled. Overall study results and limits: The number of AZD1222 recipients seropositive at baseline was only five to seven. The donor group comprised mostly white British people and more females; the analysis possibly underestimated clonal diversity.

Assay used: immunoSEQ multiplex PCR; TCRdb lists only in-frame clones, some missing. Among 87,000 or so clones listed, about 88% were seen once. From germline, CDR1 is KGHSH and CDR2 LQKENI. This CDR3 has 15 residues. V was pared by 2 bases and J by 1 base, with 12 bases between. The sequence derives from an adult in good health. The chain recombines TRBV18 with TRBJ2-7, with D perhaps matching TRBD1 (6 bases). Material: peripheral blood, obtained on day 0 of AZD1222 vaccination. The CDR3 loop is CASSPVSDRSYEQYF. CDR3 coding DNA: TGTGCCAGCTCACCAGTCTCGGACAGATCCTACGAGCAGTACTTC. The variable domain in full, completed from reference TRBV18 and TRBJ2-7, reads NAGVMQNPRHLVRRRGQEARLRCSPMKGHSHVYWYRQLPEEGLKFMVYLQKENIIDESGMPKERFSAEFPKEGPSILRIQQVVRGDSAAYFCASSPVSDRSYEQYFGPGTRLTVT.